This TCR beta chain comes out of a study of Ad26.COV2.S vaccination and SARS-CoV-2 variants. Study details: Each vaccinee took Ad26.COV2.S intramuscularly, once or twice 56 days apart.

General study results and limits: Vaccine and placebo recipients had similar non-spike TCR breadth. Placebo recipients showed lower spike-specific TCR breadth than vaccinees.

Germline values: CDR1 LGHDT, CDR2 YNNKEL (reference sequence). This CDR3 comprises 15 residues. V dropped 4 bases and J dropped 0 bases, with 12 bases sitting between them. Described treatment: some 19 received Ad26.COV2.S at low or high dose, single or two shots; a few received placebo; per-sample allocation not given. After the first vaccine or placebo injection, samples were drawn on day 63. An Ad26 vector that expressed Wuhan-strain SARS-CoV-2 spike constituted the vaccine. Here immunoSEQ multiplex PCR was the method, and the copy in TCRdb shows in-frame clones only, minus some. This table holds about 400,000 clones, around 91% found once. On this clone: Its specificity is unknown.

The sample in question was peripheral blood, obtained in a trial of Ad26.COV2.S vaccine versus placebo. The receptor was isolated from a person between 18 and 59 years old who received the Ad26.COV2.S COVID-19 vaccine or a placebo. The chain has TRBV3-1 (or the pseudogene TRBV3-2) and TRBJ1-1; perhaps TRBD1 as D (6 bases). DNA of the CDR3: TGTGCCAGCAGCCCGCTGGGGGGCATGAACACTGAAGCTTTCTTT. This sequence encodes CASSPLGGMNTEAFF.